The entry below gives a single TCR beta chain sequence along with its context. The source of the sample is a study of blood T cell repertoires in COVID-19. Overall study context: The analysed material was cDNA or gDNA that came from T cells, B-cell-depleted T cells, or PBMCs.

The length of the CDR3 is 17 residues. J was trimmed by 3 bases and V by 2 bases; bases with no gene match: 11. Germline assignment: CDR1 ENHRY and CDR2 SYGVKD. TCRdb's table, derived via immunoSEQ multiplex PCR, lists solely in-frame clones and lacks some. The repertoire holds roughly 310,000 clones, with roughly 90% as singletons. The rearrangement links TRBV10-3 to TRBJ2-7; 9 nucleotides agree with TRBD1. Sequencing was done on a sample of peripheral blood. The sequence derives from a woman aged 45-65 years with active or convalescent COVID-19. The CDR3 protein is CAISEELPGQGFYEQYF. Written as DNA, the CDR3 is TGTGCCATCAGTGAGGAACTACCGGGACAGGGCTTCTACGAGCAGTACTTC.